These T cell receptor beta chains were read from a single sample in a study of T cell responses to AZD1222 COVID-19 vaccine. Assay used: immunoSEQ multiplex PCR; TCRdb lists only in-frame clones, some missing. The sample lists roughly 50,000 clones; roughly 90% were seen once. Sequencing used peripheral blood, obtained on day 0 of AZD1222 vaccination. These receptor sequences come from an adult in good health. Both conserved end residues are part of each CDR3. A D gene is named only where the DNA matches it firmly. Clone size is given for some rows only: seen once, a few or many times, or a class if the clone is expanded.

d_gene,j_gene,v_gene,abundance,CDR3nt,CDR3aa
TRBD2,TRBJ2-1,TRBV30,-,TGTGCCTGGAGTGTGGGGACTACTAATGAGCAGTTCTTC,CAWSVGTTNEQFF
-,TRBJ1-1,TRBV7-8,-,TGTGCCAGCAGCTCCGACGCGAACACTGAAGCTTTCTTT,CASSSDANTEAFF
-,TRBJ2-1,TRBV5-4,-,TGTGCCAGCAGCAACGCGGGACAGATCAATGAGCAGTTCTTC,CASSNAGQINEQFF
-,TRBJ1-1,TRBV7-8,-,TGTGCCAGCAGCCAGGTTAGGTGGGCGTTCATGAACACTGAAGCTTTCTTT,CASSQVRWAFMNTEAFF
-,TRBJ2-1,TRBV19,-,TGTGCCAGTAGTGGCATCAATGAGCAGTTCTTC,CASSGINEQFF
TRBD2,TRBJ2-1,TRBV2,-,TGTGCCAGCTTTAGCGGGAATGTCGGCAATGAGCAGTTCTTC,CASFSGNVGNEQFF
-,TRBJ1-4,TRBV6-5,-,TGTGCCAGCAGGCGACAGGTGGGACATGAAAAACTGTTTTTT,CASRRQVGHEKLFF
TRBD1,TRBJ2-7,TRBV6-5,-,TGTGCCAGCAGTTCCGGACAGGGGGCCCTCTACGAGCAGTACTTC,CASSSGQGALYEQYF
-,TRBJ2-2,TRBV28,few,TGTGCCACCTGGGACCGCGCGAACACCGGGGAGCTGTTTTTT,CATWDRANTGELFF
TRBD2,TRBJ2-7,TRBV6-2/TRBV6-3,-,TGTGCCAGCAGTTACGATGGGAGGGCGAAAGGGGAGCAGTACTTC,CASSYDGRAKGEQYF
-,TRBJ1-5,TRBV24-1,-,TGTGCCACCAGTGACGGGGTGATAAATCAGCCCCAGCATTTT,CATSDGVINQPQHF
-,TRBJ2-3,TRBV6-4,medium-sized,TGTGCCAGCAGTGACTCGGCGGGAAGCACAGATACGCAGTATTTT,CASSDSAGSTDTQYF
-,TRBJ2-1,TRBV7-8,-,TGTGCCAGCAGCTTCGGGACGCCAGCAACTAGCAATGAGCAGTTCTTC,CASSFGTPATSNEQFF
TRBD1,TRBJ2-5,TRBV6-6,-,TGTGCCAGCGGACGACAGGGGCAGACCCAGTACTTC,CASGRQGQTQYF
-,TRBJ2-2,TRBV7-6,-,TGTGCCAGCAGCAGAAACGCTGTTGGAGTCCTGAACACCGGGGAGCTGTTTTTT,CASSRNAVGVLNTGELFF
TRBD2,TRBJ2-1,TRBV7-9,-,TGTGCCAGCAGCTTACGTGAGGGGCGGCTAGCGGGATACAATGAGCAGTTCTTC,CASSLREGRLAGYNEQFF
-,TRBJ2-4,TRBV5-5,-,TGTGCCAGCAGCTTGTACGACGGCAGGGCAAACATTCAGTACTTC,CASSLYDGRANIQYF
-,TRBJ2-1,TRBV4-2,-,TGTGCCAGCACGCCGAGCTCCTACAATGAGCAGTTCTTC,CASTPSSYNEQFF
-,TRBJ1-2,TRBV9,-,TGTGCCAGCAGCGTAGACGCTAGGAGCTACACCTTC,CASSVDARSYTF
-,TRBJ2-1,TRBV5-1,-,TGCGCCAGCAGCTTGGCCTGGGGGCGATCATTCGATGAGCAGTTCTTC,CASSLAWGRSFDEQFF
-,TRBJ2-3,TRBV5-1,-,TGCGCCAGCAGGGCGAGCACAGATACGCAGTATTTT,CASRASTDTQYF
TRBD1,TRBJ1-5,TRBV19,-,TGTGCCAGTAGCCGGGACAGGGGGGAGCAGCCCCAGCATTTT,CASSRDRGEQPQHF
TRBD1,TRBJ2-1,TRBV7-2,-,TGTGCCAGCAGCTTAAGCAGGGGGAGAGATGAGCAGTTCTTC,CASSLSRGRDEQFF
-,TRBJ1-1,TRBV18,-,TGTGCCAGCTCATCATCCACCTTCACTATAAACACTGAAGCTTTCTTT,CASSSSTFTINTEAFF
-,TRBJ1-1,TRBV12-2,-,TGTGCAAGTCGCTTAGCGGTAAAAGGCTGTGAAGCTTTCTTT,CASRLAVKGCEAFF
TRBD1,TRBJ1-2,TRBV28,-,TGTGCCAGCCTTAGGGGACAGGGCCACTATGGCTACACCTTC,CASLRGQGHYGYTF
TRBD1,TRBJ1-2,TRBV9,-,TGTGCCAGCAGCGTTCATGCAGGGGGAGTCTATGGCTACACCTTC,CASSVHAGGVYGYTF
-,TRBJ2-1,TRBV28,-,TGTGCCAGCAGTTTATCGGGGAGGGAGCAGTTCTTC,CASSLSGREQFF
-,TRBJ2-3,TRBV7-2,-,TGTGCCAGCCCCCCCGCCCCGGAAGAGCGCACAGATACGCAGTATTTT,CASPPAPEERTDTQYF
-,TRBJ1-3,TRBV5-1,-,TGCGCCAGCAGCACCGGGGGATCTGGAAACACCATATATTTT,CASSTGGSGNTIYF
-,TRBJ1-3,TRBV3-1/TRBV3-2,-,TGTGCCAGCACCGCGATCTCTGGAAACACCATATATTTT,CASTAISGNTIYF
TRBD1,TRBJ2-3,TRBV15,-,TGTGCCACCAGCTCCCAGACAGGGGGCGCAGATACGCAGTATTTT,CATSSQTGGADTQYF
-,TRBJ1-1,TRBV7-9,-,TGTGCCAGCAGCTCTTCTGGTTGGAACACTGAAGCTTTCTTT,CASSSSGWNTEAFF
-,TRBJ1-5,TRBV28,-,TGTGCCACGGGGGTGGTCGGCCCAATGCCCCAGCATTTT,CATGVVGPMPQHF
TRBD2,TRBJ2-1,TRBV13,once,TGTGCCAGCAGCCGACTAGCGGCCCAAGGTGAGCAGTTCTTC,CASSRLAAQGEQFF
-,TRBJ1-5,TRBV19,-,TGTGCCAGTAACAAACCGGGGGGTAGTACCAATCAGCCCCAGCATTTT,CASNKPGGSTNQPQHF
TRBD1,TRBJ1-3,TRBV4-2,-,TGTGCCAGCAGCCAGCATGGACAGGGCGTCTCTGGAAACACCATATATTTT,CASSQHGQGVSGNTIYF
TRBD2,TRBJ2-3,TRBV24-1,-,TGTGCCACCAGTGATTTGAGGCGGGAGGGCCGGGCGCAGTATTTT,CATSDLRREGRAQYF
-,TRBJ2-1,TRBV5-1,-,TGCGCCAGCAGCTTGGAAGGTTGGTTAGATAATGAGCAGTTCTTC,CASSLEGWLDNEQFF
TRBD2,TRBJ2-1,TRBV5-1,few,TGCGCCAGCAGCATGATGGCGGGAGGAACCTACAATGAGCAGTTCTTC,CASSMMAGGTYNEQFF
-,TRBJ2-1,TRBV16,-,TGTGCCAGCAGCCACGGGGACGCTAAACAGTTCTTC,CASSHGDAKQFF
TRBD1,TRBJ1-6,TRBV28,-,TGTGCCAGCAGTCGCGGACAGGGTAGGACACCCCTCCACTTT,CASSRGQGRTPLHF
TRBD1,TRBJ1-2,TRBV3-1/TRBV3-2,-,TGTGCCAGCAGCCAAGATTCCAGGGGGCATGGCTACACCTTC,CASSQDSRGHGYTF
-,TRBJ1-4,TRBV28,few,TGTGCCAGCACCCAAGGCCTACAGTTGTTTTTT,CASTQGLQLFF
-,TRBJ1-2,TRBV6-5,-,TGTGCCAGCCTACCCACGGGCACAGCCAACTATGGCTACACCTTC,CASLPTGTANYGYTF
-,TRBJ2-7,TRBV6-4,once,TGTGCCAGCAGTGACTCGCGGACGGCGAGGGGGGGGCCTCTCGAGCAGTACTTC,CASSDSRTARGGPLEQYF
-,TRBJ1-1,TRBV9,-,TGTGCCAGCAGCGTAGGCCAGGGGAGGACTGAAGCTTTCTTT,CASSVGQGRTEAFF
TRBD1,TRBJ2-6,TRBV6-5,-,TGTGCCAGCAGTTTAACAGGGGCCGGGGCCAACGTCCTGACTTTC,CASSLTGAGANVLTF
TRBD2,TRBJ2-2,TRBV18,-,TGTGCCAGCTCACCGCGGGAGACCGGGGAGCTGTTTTTT,CASSPRETGELFF
-,TRBJ1-2,TRBV5-8,-,TGTGCCAGCAGCCCAGGGCGCTATGGCTACACCTTC,CASSPGRYGYTF
TRBD2,TRBJ2-1,TRBV9,-,TGTGCCAGCAGCGTAGCTCCCCCTAGCGGATACAATGAGCAGTTCTTC,CASSVAPPSGYNEQFF
TRBD2,TRBJ2-7,TRBV6-1,-,TGTGCCAGCAGTGAAGCGGGTAGCGGGAGGCGGTACGAGCAGTACTTC,CASSEAGSGRRYEQYF
TRBD1,TRBJ1-4,TRBV10-2,once,TGCGCCAGCAGTGGACAGGGAGCAACTAATGAAAAACTGTTTTTT,CASSGQGATNEKLFF
TRBD1,TRBJ1-1,TRBV2,once,TGTGCCAGAACAGGGGGAAGGACTGAAGCTTTCTTT,CARTGGRTEAFF
-,TRBJ2-3,TRBV19,-,TGTGCCAGTAGTATAGTGTTTGGACCGTCAGATACGCAGTATTTT,CASSIVFGPSDTQYF
-,TRBJ2-2,TRBV24-1,-,TGTGCCACCAGTGGGTCAGGGAGCGGTACCACCGGGGAGCTGTTTTTT,CATSGSGSGTTGELFF
-,TRBJ2-7,TRBV5-1,-,TGCGCCAGCAGCTTTCGAGGCCCTGTCGGACTAAACGGTTACGAGCAGTACTTC,CASSFRGPVGLNGYEQYF
-,TRBJ1-6,TRBV27,-,TGTGCCAGCAGTTTCCGGAGCCACTCCTATAATTCACCCCTCCACTTT,CASSFRSHSYNSPLHF